This T cell receptor (beta chain) was sequenced for a study of T cell responses to AZD1222 COVID-19 vaccine. Some clones are missing from TCRdb's copy, which holds only in-frame ones; the method was immunoSEQ multiplex PCR. This table has 75,000 to 90,000 clones, under 90% appearing once. CDR3 length: 10 amino acids. Trimming shortened V by 6 bases and J by 9 bases, and 12 bases separated the two germline ends. Germline V gene sequence: CDR1 DFQATT, CDR2 SNEGSKA (reference sequence). V gene TRBV20-1 combines with J gene TRBJ2-7; D perhaps matches TRBD1 (6 bases). This clonotype originated in an adult in good health. The material was peripheral blood, obtained on day 0 of AZD1222 vaccination. CDR3 sequence reads: CSARDNRQYF. CDR3 sequence (DNA): TGCAGTGCAAGGGACAACCGGCAGTACTTC.